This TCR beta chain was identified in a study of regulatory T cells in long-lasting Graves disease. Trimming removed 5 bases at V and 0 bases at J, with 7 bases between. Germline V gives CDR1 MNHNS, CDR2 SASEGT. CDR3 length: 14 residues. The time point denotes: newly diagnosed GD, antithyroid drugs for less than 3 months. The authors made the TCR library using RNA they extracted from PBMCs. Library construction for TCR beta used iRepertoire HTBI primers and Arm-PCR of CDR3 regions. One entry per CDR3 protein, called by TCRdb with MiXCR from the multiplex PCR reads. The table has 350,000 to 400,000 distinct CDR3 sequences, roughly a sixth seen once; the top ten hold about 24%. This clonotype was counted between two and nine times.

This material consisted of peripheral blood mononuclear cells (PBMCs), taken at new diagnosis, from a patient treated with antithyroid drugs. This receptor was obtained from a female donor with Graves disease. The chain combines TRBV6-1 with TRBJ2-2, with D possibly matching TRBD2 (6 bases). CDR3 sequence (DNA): TGTGCCAGCAGTCGGGGGACGAACACCGGGGAGCTGTTTTTT. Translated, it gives CASSRGTNTGELFF.